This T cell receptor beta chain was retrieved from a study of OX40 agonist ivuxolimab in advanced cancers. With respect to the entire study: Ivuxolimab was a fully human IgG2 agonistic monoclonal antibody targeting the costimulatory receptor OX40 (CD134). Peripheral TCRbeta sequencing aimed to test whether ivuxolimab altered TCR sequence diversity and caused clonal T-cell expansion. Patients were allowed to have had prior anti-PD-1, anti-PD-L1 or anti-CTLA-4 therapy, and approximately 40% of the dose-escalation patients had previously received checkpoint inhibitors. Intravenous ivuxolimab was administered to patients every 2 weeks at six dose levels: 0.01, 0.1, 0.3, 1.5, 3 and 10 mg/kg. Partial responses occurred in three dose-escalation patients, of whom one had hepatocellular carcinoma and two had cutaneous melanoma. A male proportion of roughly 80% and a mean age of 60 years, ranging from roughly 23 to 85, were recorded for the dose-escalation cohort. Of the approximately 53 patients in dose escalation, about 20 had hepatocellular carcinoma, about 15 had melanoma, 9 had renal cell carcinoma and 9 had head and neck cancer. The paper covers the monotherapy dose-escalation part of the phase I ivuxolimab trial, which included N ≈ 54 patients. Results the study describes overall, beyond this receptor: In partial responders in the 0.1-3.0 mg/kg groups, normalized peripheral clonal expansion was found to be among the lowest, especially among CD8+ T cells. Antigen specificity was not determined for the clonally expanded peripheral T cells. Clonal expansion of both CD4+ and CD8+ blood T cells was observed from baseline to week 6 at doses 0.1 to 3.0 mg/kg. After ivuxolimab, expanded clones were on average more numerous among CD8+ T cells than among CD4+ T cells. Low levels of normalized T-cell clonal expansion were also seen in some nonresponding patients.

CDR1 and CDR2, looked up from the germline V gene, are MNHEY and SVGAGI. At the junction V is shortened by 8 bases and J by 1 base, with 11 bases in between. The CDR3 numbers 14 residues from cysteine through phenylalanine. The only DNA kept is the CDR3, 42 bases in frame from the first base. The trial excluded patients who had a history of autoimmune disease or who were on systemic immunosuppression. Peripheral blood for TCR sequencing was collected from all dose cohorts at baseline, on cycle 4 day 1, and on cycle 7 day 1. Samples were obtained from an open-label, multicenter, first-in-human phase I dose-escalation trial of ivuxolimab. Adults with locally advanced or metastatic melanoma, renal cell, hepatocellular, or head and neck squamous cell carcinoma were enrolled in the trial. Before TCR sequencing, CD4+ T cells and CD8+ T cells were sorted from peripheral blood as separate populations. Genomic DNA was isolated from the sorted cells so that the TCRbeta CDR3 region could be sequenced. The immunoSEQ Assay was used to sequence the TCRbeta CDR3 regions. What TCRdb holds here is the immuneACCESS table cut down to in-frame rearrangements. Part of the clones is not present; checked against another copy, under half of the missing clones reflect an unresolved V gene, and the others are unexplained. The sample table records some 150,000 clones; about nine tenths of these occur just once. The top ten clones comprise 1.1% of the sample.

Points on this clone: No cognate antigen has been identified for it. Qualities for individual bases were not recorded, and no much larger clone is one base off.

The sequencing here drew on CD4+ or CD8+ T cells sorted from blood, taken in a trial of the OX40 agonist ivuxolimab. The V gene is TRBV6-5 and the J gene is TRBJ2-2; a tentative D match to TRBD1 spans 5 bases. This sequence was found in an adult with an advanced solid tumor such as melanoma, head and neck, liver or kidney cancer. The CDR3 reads CASSAGQNTGELFF. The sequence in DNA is TGTGCCAGCTCCGCAGGGCAGAACACCGGGGAGCTGTTTTTT.